A selection of T cell receptor beta chains follows, all from one sample in a study of cytomegalovirus exposure and HLA in healthy donors. Profiled with immunoSEQ multiplex PCR; TCRdb holds only in-frame clones, not every one. The table records approximately 180,000 clones, roughly 78% of them present only once. Sequences were obtained from PBMCs. These receptors were taken from a woman in her forties or fifties in good health and CMV-seropositive. CDR3s include the opening cysteine and the closing phenylalanine or tryptophan. D genes are given only for firm matches. The size entry is marked missing in some rows and otherwise reads once, few, many or a size class.

size	V	D	J	DNA	CDR3
NA	TRBV5-8	TRBD1	TRBJ1-5	TGTGCCAGCAGCTTAAGGGGGCCAAGCAATCAGCCCCAGCATTTT	CASSLRGPSNQPQHF
NA	TRBV6-1	TRBD1	TRBJ2-1	TGTGCCAGCAGTGATTACCGGGACAGGGGGCTAGTTGAGCAGTTCTTC	CASSDYRDRGLVEQFF
few	TRBV5-1	NA	TRBJ1-6	TGCGCCAGCAGTTATTCAGGGGATTCACCCCTCCACTTT	CASSYSGDSPLHF
NA	TRBV19	TRBD1	TRBJ1-1	TGTGCCAGTAGTATGGACAGGCATAACACTGAAGCTTTCTTT	CASSMDRHNTEAFF
NA	TRBV2	NA	TRBJ2-3	TGTGCCAGCAGTGAGTTTCGGGGGACAGATACGCAGTATTTT	CASSEFRGTDTQYF
few	TRBV7-6	NA	TRBJ1-1	TGTGCCAGCAGCATCACAGAGAACACTGAAGCTTTCTTT	CASSITENTEAFF
once	TRBV27	NA	TRBJ2-5	TGTGCCAGCCTATCGGGGGAGACCCAGTACTTC	CASLSGETQYF
NA	TRBV2	NA	TRBJ1-3	TGTGCCAGCAGTGACTCAGGGGCGGCTGGAAACACCATATATTTT	CASSDSGAAGNTIYF
NA	TRBV7-9	NA	TRBJ2-1	TGTGCCAGCAGCTTATACGGGACTCCCCGCAATGAGCAGTTCTTC	CASSLYGTPRNEQFF
NA	TRBV19	TRBD1	TRBJ1-1	TGTGCCAGTAGTACAACAGGGGCGAACACTGAAGCTTTCTTT	CASSTTGANTEAFF
NA	TRBV29-1	NA	TRBJ2-2	TGCAGCGTTGAAGTCATAGGACAGAGGACCGGGGAGCTGTTTTTT	CSVEVIGQRTGELFF
NA	TRBV28	TRBD1	TRBJ1-3	TGTGCCAGCAGTTTGGGACAGCAAAACACCATATATTTT	CASSLGQQNTIYF
few	TRBV11-3	NA	TRBJ2-3	TGTGCCAGCAGTTCAGGAAACTCCCCAGATACGCAGTATTTT	CASSSGNSPDTQYF
NA	TRBV10-2	TRBD1	TRBJ1-5	TGCGCCAGCAGTACAGGGGCTCAGCCCCAGCATTTT	CASSTGAQPQHF
NA	TRBV4-1	NA	TRBJ2-5	TGCGCCAGCAGCCAAGGAGAGTGTGTGTACTTC	CASSQGECVYF
NA	TRBV27	NA	TRBJ1-2	TGTGCCAGCAGTTTGTTCCCCCGAGCCCACTATGGCTACACCTTC	CASSLFPRAHYGYTF
NA	TRBV7-8	TRBD2	TRBJ2-1	TGTGCCAGCAGCCACCAGCGGGGGGGGTCCAATGAGCAGTTCTTC	CASSHQRGGSNEQFF
NA	TRBV30	NA	TRBJ1-5	TGTGCCTGGAGTGATTCACTACGGGGAAATGGACAGCCCCAGCATTTT	CAWSDSLRGNGQPQHF
NA	TRBV4-1	NA	TRBJ1-1	TGCGCCAGCAGCCAATTCACCGGGGACACTGAAGCTTTCTTT	CASSQFTGDTEAFF
NA	TRBV9	NA	TRBJ2-3	TGTGCCAGCAGCGTTGAGGGACACACAGATACGCAGTATTTT	CASSVEGHTDTQYF
NA	TRBV7-9	TRBD1	TRBJ2-7	TGTGCCAGCAGCCCAATGGGACAGGGTCCCTACGAGCAGTACTTC	CASSPMGQGPYEQYF
NA	TRBV7-9	TRBD1	TRBJ2-7	TGTGCCAGCAGCTTAGTACAGGGGGGCAACGAGCAGTACTTC	CASSLVQGGNEQYF
NA	TRBV10-3	NA	TRBJ1-5	TGTGCCATCAGTGAACAGGATCAGCCCCAGCATTTT	CAISEQDQPQHF
NA	TRBV5-3	TRBD2	TRBJ2-7	TGTGCCAGAAGCTTGGGGCTAGCGGGGGGGAACGAGCAGTACTTC	CARSLGLAGGNEQYF
NA	TRBV7-9	TRBD1	TRBJ1-1	TGTGCCAGCAGCCGATTCGGACAGGGGGGATTGAACACTGAAGCTTTCTTT	CASSRFGQGGLNTEAFF
NA	TRBV27	TRBD1	TRBJ1-2	TGTGCCAGCAGGCCCGGACAGGGAGGATCCTATGGCTACACCTTC	CASRPGQGGSYGYTF
NA	TRBV6-5	NA	TRBJ1-5	TGTGCCAGCAGTGTACACATCAATCAGCCCCAGCATTTT	CASSVHINQPQHF
few	TRBV30	NA	TRBJ1-4	TGTGCCTGGAGTGACAGGGTTCAGGAAAAACTGTTTTTT	CAWSDRVQEKLFF
NA	TRBV29-1	TRBD2	TRBJ2-3	TGCAGCGTCGAAGGGCTAGCGGGGGGCACAGATACGCAGTATTTT	CSVEGLAGGTDTQYF
NA	TRBV5-1	NA	TRBJ2-3	TGCGCCAGCAGCTTGGACGGGGGCACAGATACGCAGTATTTT	CASSLDGGTDTQYF
few	TRBV4-1	NA	TRBJ1-5	TGCGCCAGCAGCCAAGTGCCGGTGTGGGGGGATGAGAGCAATCAGCCCCAGCATTTT	CASSQVPVWGDESNQPQHF
once	TRBV19	TRBD1	TRBJ1-5	TGTGCCAGTAAAACAGGGACAGTCAATCAGCCCCAGCATTTT	CASKTGTVNQPQHF
NA	TRBV19	TRBD2	TRBJ2-7	TGTGCCAGTAGTATAGCGGGCCTAGCGGGGGGCTCCTACGAGCAGTACTTC	CASSIAGLAGGSYEQYF
NA	TRBV2	TRBD2	TRBJ2-1	TGTGCCAGCAAACCTCTAGCGGGGGGGCCCTCCTACAATGAGCAGTTCTTC	CASKPLAGGPSYNEQFF
NA	TRBV2	TRBD1	TRBJ1-4	TGTGCCGGAACGAGACAGGGGGCCCTTAATGAAAAACTGTTTTTT	CAGTRQGALNEKLFF
NA	TRBV5-1	TRBD1	TRBJ1-5	TGCGCCAGCAGCTTGGTGGGACAGGGGCGCGCCCTTAGTAGCAATCAGCCCCAGCATTTT	CASSLVGQGRALSSNQPQHF
NA	TRBV29-1	NA	TRBJ1-4	TGCAGCGCGGGGGGCCATCGAGAAAAACTGTTTTTT	CSAGGHREKLFF
NA	TRBV11-3	NA	TRBJ2-7	TGTGCCAGCAGCTCCAAAAGTTCGCCAACTCAGAGGCTAGATTACGAGCAGTACTTC	CASSSKSSPTQRLDYEQYF
once	TRBV6-5	NA	TRBJ2-2	TGTGCCAGCGCTCCGGACAGAAACACCGGGGAGCTGTTTTTT	CASAPDRNTGELFF
NA	TRBV29-1	NA	TRBJ2-1	TGCAGCGTTGAACTATACAATGAGCAGTTCTTC	CSVELYNEQFF
NA	TRBV19	NA	TRBJ1-1	TGTGCCAGTATAGGGGAGGTGAACACTGAAGCTTTCTTT	CASIGEVNTEAFF
once	TRBV9	TRBD1	TRBJ1-1	TGTGCCAGCAGTGGACAGGGGAGCACTGAAGCTTTCTTT	CASSGQGSTEAFF
NA	TRBV30	TRBD1	TRBJ2-7	TGTGCCTGGAGTTCCAAGGACAGGGCGTACGAGCAGTACTTC	CAWSSKDRAYEQYF
once	TRBV7-9	TRBD1	TRBJ1-1	TGTGCCAGCAGTCCTGGACAGGGGGGAGCTTTCTTT	CASSPGQGGAFF
NA	TRBV18	NA	TRBJ1-5	TGTGCCAGCTCACTCGACTTCAATCAGCCCCAGCATTTT	CASSLDFNQPQHF
NA	TRBV6-1	TRBD1	TRBJ2-2	TGTGCCAGCAGAGGGACAGGGGGCTATGGGGAGCTGTTTTTT	CASRGTGGYGELFF
NA	TRBV14	TRBD1	TRBJ1-5	TGTGCCAGCAGCCAAGATACCCCTCACAGGGGGCAAAATAGGCAGCCCCAGCATTTT	CASSQDTPHRGQNRQPQHF
NA	TRBV13	NA	TRBJ2-1	TGTGCCAGCAGGAGGGGGACCTACAATGAGCAGTTCTTC	CASRRGTYNEQFF
NA	TRBV12-5	TRBD2	TRBJ2-3	TGTGCTAGTGGTTTGACCCTCAGCGGGGGGGCTTCAGATACGCAGTATTTT	CASGLTLSGGASDTQYF
NA	TRBV11-2	NA	TRBJ1-4	TGTGCCAGCAGTGCCCAGGGAGGGCGGGGTGAAAAACTGTTTTTT	CASSAQGGRGEKLFF
NA	TRBV7-9	NA	TRBJ2-4	TGTGCCAGCAGCTTCTCCAACATTCAGTACTTC	CASSFSNIQYF
NA	TRBV5-1	NA	TRBJ2-5	TGCGCCAGCAGCTCGGAGACTATCGGGACCCAGTACTTC	CASSSETIGTQYF
NA	TRBV6-5	TRBD2	TRBJ2-5	TGTGCCAGCAGTTCTGCCTGGGGGGGTGAAGAGACCCAGTACTTC	CASSSAWGGEETQYF
few	TRBV6-5	TRBD1	TRBJ1-2	TGTGCCAGCAGCCCCCCAGGGGGCTATGGCTACACCTTC	CASSPPGGYGYTF